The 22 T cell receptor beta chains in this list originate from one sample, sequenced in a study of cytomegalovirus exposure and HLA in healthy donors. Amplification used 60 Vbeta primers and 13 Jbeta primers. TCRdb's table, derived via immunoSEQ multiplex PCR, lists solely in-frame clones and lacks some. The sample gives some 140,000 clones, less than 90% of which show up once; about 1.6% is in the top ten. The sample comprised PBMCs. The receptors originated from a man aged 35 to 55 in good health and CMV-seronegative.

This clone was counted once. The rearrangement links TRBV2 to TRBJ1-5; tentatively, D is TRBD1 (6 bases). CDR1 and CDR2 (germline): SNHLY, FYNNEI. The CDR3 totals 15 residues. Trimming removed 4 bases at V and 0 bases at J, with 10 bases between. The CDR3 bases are TGTGCCAGCAGTGCAGGGGCGTATAGCAATCAGCCCCAGCATTTT. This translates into CASSAGAYSNQPQHF.

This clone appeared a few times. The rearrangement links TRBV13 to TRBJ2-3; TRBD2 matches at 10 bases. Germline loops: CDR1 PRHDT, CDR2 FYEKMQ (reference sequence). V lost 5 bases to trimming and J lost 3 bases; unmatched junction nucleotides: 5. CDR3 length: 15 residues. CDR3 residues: CASSTGTSATDTQYF. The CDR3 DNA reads TGTGCCAGCAGCACCGGGACTAGCGCAACAGATACGCAGTATTTT.

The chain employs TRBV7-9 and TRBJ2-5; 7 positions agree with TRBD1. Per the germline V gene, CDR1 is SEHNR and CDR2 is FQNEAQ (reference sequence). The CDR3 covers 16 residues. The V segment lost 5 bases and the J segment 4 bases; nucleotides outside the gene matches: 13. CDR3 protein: CASSTRQGRGRETQYF. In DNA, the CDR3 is TGTGCCAGCAGCACCCGACAGGGACGAGGACGAGAGACCCAGTACTTC.

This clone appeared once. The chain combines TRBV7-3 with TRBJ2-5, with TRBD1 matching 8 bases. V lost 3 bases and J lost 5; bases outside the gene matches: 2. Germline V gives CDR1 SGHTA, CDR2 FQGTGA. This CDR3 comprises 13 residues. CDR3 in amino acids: CASSFGQGETQYF. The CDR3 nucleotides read TGTGCCAGCAGCTTCGGACAGGGTGAGACCCAGTACTTC. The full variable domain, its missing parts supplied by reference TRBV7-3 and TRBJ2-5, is GAGVSQTPSNKVTEKGKYVELRCDPISGHTALYWYRQSLGQGPEFLIYFQGTGAADDSGLPNDRFFAVRPEGSVSTLKIQRTERGDSAVYLCASSFGQGETQYFGPGTRLLVL.

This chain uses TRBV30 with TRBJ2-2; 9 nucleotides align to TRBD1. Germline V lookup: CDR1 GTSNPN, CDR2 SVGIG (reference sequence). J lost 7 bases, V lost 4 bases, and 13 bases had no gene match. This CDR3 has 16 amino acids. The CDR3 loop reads CAWTQPGTGRVGELFF. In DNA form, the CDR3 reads TGTGCCTGGACCCAACCGGGGACAGGGAGAGTCGGGGAGCTGTTTTTT.

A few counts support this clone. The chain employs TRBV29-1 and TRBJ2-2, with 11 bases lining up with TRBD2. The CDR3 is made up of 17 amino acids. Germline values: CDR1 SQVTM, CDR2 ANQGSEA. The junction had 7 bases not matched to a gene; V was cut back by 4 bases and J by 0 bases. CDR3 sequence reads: CSVVGLAGGPNTGELFF. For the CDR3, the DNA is TGCAGCGTTGTTGGGCTAGCGGGAGGACCGAACACCGGGGAGCTGTTTTTT.

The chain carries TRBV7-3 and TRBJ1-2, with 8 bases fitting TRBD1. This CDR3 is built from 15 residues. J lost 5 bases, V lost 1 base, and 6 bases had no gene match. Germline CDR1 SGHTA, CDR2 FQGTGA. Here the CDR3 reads CASSLMDREGYGYTF. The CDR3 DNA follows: TGTGCCAGCAGCTTAATGGACAGGGAAGGTTATGGCTACACCTTC.

Here the CDR3 reads CASSQLGGAGNTIYF. The CDR3 nucleotides are TGCGCCAGCAGCCAGTTAGGGGGTGCCGGAAACACCATATATTTT. The chain employs TRBV4-1 and TRBJ1-3; D is perhaps TRBD1 (6 bases). The V and J ends lost 3 bases and 4 bases respectively, with 13 bases between them. There are 15 residues in the CDR3. Germline V gene lookup returns CDR1 MGHRA and CDR2 YSYEKL.

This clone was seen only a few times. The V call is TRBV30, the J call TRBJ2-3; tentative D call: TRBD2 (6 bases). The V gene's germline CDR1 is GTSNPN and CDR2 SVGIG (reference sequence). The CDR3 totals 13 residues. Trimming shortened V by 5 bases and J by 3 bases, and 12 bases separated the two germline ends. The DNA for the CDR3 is TGTGCCTGGGCCGGCGGGACGACAGATACGCAGTATTTT. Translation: CAWAGGTTDTQYF.

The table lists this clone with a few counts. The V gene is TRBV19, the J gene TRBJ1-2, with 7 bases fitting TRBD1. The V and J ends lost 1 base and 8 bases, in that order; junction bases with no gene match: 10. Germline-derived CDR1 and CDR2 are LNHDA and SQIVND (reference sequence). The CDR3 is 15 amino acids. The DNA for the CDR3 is TGTGCCAGTAGTATAGGCCTCACCGGGACAGTGGGCTACACCTTC. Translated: CASSIGLTGTVGYTF.

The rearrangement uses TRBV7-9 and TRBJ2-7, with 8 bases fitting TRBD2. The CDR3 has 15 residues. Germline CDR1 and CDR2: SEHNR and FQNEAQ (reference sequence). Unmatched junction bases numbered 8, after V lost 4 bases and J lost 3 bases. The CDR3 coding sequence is TGTGCCAGCAGCTCGGGACTAGAGAGGGTCTACGAGCAGTACTTC. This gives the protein CASSSGLERVYEQYF.

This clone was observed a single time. CDR3 sequence reads: CASSPGTGNQPQHF. DNA for the CDR3: TGTGCCAGCTCACCCGGGACAGGTAATCAGCCCCAGCATTTT. The chain combines TRBV18 with TRBJ1-5; the match to TRBD1 covers 8 bases. V gave up 3 bases and J gave up 4 bases; unmatched junction bases: 2. Germline values: CDR1 KGHSH, CDR2 LQKENI. This CDR3 region has 14 residues.

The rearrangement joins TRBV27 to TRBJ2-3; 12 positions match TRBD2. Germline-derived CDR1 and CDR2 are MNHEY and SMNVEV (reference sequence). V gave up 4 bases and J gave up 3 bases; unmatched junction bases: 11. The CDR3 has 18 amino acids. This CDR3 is CASSSTPGLAGYTDTQYF. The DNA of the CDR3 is TGTGCCAGCAGTTCAACACCAGGACTAGCGGGATATACAGATACGCAGTATTTT.

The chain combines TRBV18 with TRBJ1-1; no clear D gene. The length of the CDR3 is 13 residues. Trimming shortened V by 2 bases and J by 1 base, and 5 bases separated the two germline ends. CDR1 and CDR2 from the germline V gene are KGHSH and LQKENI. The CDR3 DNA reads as TGTGCCAGCTCACCAAACAAGAACACTGAAGCTTTCTTT. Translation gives CASSPNKNTEAFF.

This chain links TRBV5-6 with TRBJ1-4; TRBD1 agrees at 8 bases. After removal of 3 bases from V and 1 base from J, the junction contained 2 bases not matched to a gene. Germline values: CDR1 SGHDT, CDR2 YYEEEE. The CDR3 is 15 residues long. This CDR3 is CASSSTGVTNEKLFF. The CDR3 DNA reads TGTGCCAGCAGCTCGACAGGGGTAACTAATGAAAAACTGTTTTTT.

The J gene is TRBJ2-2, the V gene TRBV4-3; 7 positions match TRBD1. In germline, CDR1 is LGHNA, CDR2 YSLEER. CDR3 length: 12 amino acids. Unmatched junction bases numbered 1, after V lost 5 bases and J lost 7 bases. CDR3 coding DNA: TGCGCCAGCAGCGACAGGGTCGGGGAGCTGTTTTTT. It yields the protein CASSDRVGELFF.

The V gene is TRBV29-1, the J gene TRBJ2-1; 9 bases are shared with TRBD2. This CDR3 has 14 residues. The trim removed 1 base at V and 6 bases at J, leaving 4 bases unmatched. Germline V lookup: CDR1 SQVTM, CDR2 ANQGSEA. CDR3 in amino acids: CSVEVREGPNEQFF. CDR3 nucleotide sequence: TGCAGCGTTGAAGTGCGGGAGGGCCCCAATGAGCAGTTCTTC.

Here the CDR3 DNA reads TGCGCCAGCAGCCGCCCGGGACAGGGAACCTACAATGAGCAGTTCTTC. Translating gives CASSRPGQGTYNEQFF. This chain links TRBV4-1 with TRBJ2-1; 9 bases line up with TRBD1. V lost 4 bases and J lost 2; bases outside the gene matches: 6. CDR1 and CDR2 (germline): MGHRA, YSYEKL. The CDR3 is 16 amino acids.

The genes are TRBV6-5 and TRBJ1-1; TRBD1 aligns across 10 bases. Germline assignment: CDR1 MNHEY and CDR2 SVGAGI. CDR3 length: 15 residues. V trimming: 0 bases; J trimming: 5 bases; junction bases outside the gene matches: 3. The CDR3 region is CASSYSTGGVTEAFF. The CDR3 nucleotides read TGTGCCAGCAGTTACTCGACAGGGGGCGTTACTGAAGCTTTCTTT.

This CDR3 reads CASSLGGTPVEYNEQFF. The CDR3 coding sequence is TGCGCCAGCAGCCTTGGGGGGACTCCAGTGGAGTACAATGAGCAGTTCTTC. The chain combines TRBV5-1 with TRBJ2-1; a weak D match, TRBD2 (6 bases). The CDR3 consists of 17 residues. V shed 4 bases and J shed 4 bases, with 21 bases lying between them. Germline values: CDR1 SGHRS, CDR2 YFSETQ.

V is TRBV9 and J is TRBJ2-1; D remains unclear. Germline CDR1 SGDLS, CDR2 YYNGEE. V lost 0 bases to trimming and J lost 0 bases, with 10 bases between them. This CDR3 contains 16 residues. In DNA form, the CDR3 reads TGTGCCAGCAGCGTAGGTTCCGGAGACTCCTACAATGAGCAGTTCTTC. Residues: CASSVGSGDSYNEQFF.

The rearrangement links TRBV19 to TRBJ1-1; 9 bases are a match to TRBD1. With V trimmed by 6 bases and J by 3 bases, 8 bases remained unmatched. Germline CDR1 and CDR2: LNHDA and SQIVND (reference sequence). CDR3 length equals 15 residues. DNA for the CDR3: TGTGCCAGTAGCAGAAACAGGGGGCAGGACACTGAAGCTTTCTTT. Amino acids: CASSRNRGQDTEAFF.